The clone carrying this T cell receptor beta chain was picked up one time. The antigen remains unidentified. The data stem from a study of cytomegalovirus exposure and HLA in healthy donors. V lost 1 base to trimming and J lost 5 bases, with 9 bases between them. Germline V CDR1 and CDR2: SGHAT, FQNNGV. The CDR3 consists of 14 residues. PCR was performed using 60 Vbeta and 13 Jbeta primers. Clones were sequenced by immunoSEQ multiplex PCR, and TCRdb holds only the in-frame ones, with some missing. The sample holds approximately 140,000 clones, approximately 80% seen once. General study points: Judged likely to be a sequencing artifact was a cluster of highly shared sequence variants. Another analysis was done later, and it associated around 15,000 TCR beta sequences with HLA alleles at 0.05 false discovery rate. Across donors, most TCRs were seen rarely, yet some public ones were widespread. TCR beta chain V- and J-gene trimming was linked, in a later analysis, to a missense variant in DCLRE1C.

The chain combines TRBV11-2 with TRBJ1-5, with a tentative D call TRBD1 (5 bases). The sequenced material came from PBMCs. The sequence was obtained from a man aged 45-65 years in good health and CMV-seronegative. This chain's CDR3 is CASSLGAGYQPQHF. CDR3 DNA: TGTGCCAGCAGCTTAGGGGCAGGGTATCAGCCCCAGCATTTT.